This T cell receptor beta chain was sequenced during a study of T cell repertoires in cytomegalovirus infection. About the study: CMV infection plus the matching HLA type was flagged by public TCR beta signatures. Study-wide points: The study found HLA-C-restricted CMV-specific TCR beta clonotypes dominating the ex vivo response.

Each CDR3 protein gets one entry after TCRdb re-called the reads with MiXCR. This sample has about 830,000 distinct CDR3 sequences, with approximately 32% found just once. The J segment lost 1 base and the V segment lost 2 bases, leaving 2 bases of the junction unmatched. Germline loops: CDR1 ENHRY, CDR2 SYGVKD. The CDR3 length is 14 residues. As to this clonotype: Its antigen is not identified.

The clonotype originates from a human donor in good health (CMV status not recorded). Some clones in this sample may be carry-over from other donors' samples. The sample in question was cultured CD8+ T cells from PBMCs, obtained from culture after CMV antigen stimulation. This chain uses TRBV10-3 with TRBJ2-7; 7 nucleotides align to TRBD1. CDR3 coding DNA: TGTGCCATCAGTGAGACAGGGGCATCCTACGAGCAGTACTTC. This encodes CAISETGASYEQYF.